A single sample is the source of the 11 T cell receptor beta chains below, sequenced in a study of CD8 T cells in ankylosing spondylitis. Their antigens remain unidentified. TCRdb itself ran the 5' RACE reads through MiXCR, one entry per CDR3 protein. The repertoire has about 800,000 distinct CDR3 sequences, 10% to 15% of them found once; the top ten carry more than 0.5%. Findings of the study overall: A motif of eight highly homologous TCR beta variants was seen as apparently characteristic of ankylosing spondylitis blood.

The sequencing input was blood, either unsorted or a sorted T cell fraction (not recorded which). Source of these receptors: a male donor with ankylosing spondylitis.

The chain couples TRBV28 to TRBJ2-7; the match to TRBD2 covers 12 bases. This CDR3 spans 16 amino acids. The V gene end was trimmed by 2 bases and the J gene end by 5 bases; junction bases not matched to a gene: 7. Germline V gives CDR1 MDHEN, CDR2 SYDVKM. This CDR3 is CASSLPLAGGQNEQYF. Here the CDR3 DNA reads TGTGCCAGCAGTTTACCTCTAGCGGGAGGGCAGAACGAGCAGTACTTC.

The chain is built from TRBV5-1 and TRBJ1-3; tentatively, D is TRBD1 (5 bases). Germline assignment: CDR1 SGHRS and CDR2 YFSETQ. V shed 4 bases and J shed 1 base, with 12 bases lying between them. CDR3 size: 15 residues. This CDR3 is CASSLFDSSGNTIYF. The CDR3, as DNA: TGCGCCAGCAGCCTGTTTGACAGTTCTGGAAACACCATATATTTT.

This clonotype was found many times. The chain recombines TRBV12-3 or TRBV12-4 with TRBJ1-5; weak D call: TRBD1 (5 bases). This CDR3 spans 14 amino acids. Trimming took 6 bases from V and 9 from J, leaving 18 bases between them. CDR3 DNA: TGTGCCAGCAGCCCCGACCCTCGAGGGGTGCCCCAGCATTTT. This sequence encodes CASSPDPRGVPQHF.

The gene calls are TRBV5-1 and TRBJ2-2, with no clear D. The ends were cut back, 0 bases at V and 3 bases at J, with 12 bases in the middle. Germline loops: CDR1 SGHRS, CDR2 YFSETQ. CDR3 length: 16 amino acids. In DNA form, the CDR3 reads TGCGCCAGCAGCTTGGTTACATGGCAGCACACCGGGGAGCTGTTTTTT. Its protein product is CASSLVTWQHTGELFF.

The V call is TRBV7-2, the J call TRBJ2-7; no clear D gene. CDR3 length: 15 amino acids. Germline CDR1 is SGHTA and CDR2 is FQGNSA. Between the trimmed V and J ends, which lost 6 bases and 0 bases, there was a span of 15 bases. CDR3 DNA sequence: TGTGCCAGCAGTCGATCCACGCATAGCTCCTACGAGCAGTACTTC. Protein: CASSRSTHSSYEQYF.

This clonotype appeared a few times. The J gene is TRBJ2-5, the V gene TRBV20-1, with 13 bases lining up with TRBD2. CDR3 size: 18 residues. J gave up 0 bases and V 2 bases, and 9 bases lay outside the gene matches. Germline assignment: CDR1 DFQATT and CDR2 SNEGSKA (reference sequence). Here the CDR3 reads CSARSPIGLAGDQETQYF. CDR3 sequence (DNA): TGCAGTGCTAGATCACCAATCGGACTAGCGGGAGACCAAGAGACCCAGTACTTC.

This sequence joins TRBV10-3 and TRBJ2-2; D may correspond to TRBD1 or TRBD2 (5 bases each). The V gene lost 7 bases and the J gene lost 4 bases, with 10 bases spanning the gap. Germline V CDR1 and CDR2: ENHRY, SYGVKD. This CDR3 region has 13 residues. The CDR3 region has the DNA TGTGCCATCAAAGGGGCGGGCACCGGGGAGCTGTTTTTT. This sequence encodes CAIKGAGTGELFF.

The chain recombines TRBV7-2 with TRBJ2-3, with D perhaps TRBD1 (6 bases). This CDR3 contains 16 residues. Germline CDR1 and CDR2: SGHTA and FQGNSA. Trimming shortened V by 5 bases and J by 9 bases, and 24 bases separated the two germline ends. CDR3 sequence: CASSGRTATGDLTQYF. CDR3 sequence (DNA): TGTGCCAGCAGCGGCCGGACAGCCACGGGCGATTTGACGCAGTATTTT.

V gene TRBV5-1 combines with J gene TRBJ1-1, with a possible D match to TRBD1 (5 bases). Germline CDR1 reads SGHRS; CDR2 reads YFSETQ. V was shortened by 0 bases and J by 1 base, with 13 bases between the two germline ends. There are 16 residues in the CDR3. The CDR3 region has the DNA TGCGCCAGCAGCTTGGGCGTCGTGGGGGAGAACACTGAAGCTTTCTTT. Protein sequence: CASSLGVVGENTEAFF.

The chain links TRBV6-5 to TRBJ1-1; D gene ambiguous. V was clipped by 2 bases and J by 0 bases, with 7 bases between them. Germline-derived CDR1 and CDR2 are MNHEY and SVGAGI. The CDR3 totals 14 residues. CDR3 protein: CASSYDPMNTEAFF. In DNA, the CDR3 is TGTGCCAGCAGTTACGACCCGATGAACACTGAAGCTTTCTTT.

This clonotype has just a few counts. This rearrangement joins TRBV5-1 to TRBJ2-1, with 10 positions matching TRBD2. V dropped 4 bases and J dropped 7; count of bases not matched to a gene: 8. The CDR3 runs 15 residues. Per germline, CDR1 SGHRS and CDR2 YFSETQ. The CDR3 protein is CASSRLPGLANEQFF. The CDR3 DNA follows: TGCGCCAGCAGCCGACTTCCGGGACTAGCGAATGAGCAGTTCTTC.